In this sample, the clone carrying this T cell receptor (beta chain) turned up once. Its antigen is undetermined. TCRdb keeps only in-frame clones here, not all; method: immunoSEQ multiplex PCR. Of about 240,000 clones in the sample, about 80% were seen once. CDR1 and CDR2 from the germline V gene are MNHNY and SVGAGI (reference sequence). CDR3 length: 14 amino acids. V lost 7 bases to trimming and J lost 3 bases, with 15 bases between them. The source of the sample is a study of Tregs in tolerant kidney transplant recipients. Findings of the study overall: Validation in larger populations is needed because few patients were studied. Tregs expanded with activated donor B cells seemed most donor-specific.

The source of this sequence is a human donor in good health. V gene TRBV6-6 combines with J gene TRBJ1-2; D is possibly TRBD1 (5 bases). What was sequenced was CD4+ T cells from blood. The CDR3: CASIYMGRYYGYTF. CDR3 bases: TGTGCCAGCATTTATATGGGACGGTACTATGGCTACACCTTC.